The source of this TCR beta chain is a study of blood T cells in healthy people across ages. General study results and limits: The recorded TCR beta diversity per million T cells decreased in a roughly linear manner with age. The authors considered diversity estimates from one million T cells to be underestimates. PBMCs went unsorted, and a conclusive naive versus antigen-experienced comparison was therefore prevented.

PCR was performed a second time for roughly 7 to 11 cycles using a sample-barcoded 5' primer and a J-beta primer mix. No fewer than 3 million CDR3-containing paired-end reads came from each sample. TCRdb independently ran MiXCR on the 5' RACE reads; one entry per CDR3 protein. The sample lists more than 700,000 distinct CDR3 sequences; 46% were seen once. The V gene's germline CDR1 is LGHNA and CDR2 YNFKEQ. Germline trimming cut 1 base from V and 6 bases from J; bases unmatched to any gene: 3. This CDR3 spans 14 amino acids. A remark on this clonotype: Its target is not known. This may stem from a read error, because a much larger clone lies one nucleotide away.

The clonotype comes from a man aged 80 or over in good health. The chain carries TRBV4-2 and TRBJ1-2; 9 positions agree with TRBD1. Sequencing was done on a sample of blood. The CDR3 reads CASSQAGQGDGYTF. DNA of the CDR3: TGTGCCAGCAGCCAAGCGGGACAGGGTGATGGCTACACCTTC.